Below, 11 T cell receptor beta chains from the same sample are listed, as sequenced in a study of T-cell memory formation after mild COVID-19. TCRdb re-analysed the 5' RACE reads in MiXCR, keeping a single row per CDR3 protein. The sample holds roughly 160,000 distinct CDR3 sequences; 11% are singletons and the top ten take around 3.8%. The sequencing input was PBMCs or a T cell subset sorted from them (not recorded which). The receptors shown here come from a man between 18 and 35 years old who had mild COVID-19 (a few samples of this study predate the infection). Cell type and time point are not known.

V usage is TRBV11-2 and J usage is TRBJ2-3, with D uncertain. CDR1 SGHAT and CDR2 FQNNGV come from the germline V gene. Trimming shortened V by 2 bases and J by 8 bases, and 20 bases separated the two germline ends. This CDR3 spans 16 amino acids. CDR3 protein: CASSLLGLYRSGTQYF. CDR3 coding DNA: TGTGCCAGCAGCTTACTTGGCCTCTACCGCAGTGGTACGCAGTATTTT.

The chain carries TRBV5-1 and TRBJ2-7, with TRBD2 matching 13 bases. The germline V gene encodes CDR1 SGHRS and CDR2 YFSETQ. The length of the CDR3 is 16 residues. With V trimmed by 4 bases and J by 0 bases, 4 bases remained unmatched. As DNA, the CDR3 is TGCGCCAGCAGCCACGGACTAGCGGGGGCCTCCTACGAGCAGTACGTC. Amino acids: CASSHGLAGASYEQYV.

This chain connects TRBV5-4 to TRBJ1-3; 10 bases are a match to TRBD1. After removal of 2 bases from V and 0 bases from J, the junction contained 8 bases not matched to a gene. Per germline, CDR1 SGHNT and CDR2 YYREEE (reference sequence). The CDR3 has 18 residues. The CDR3 region has the DNA TGTGCCAGCAGCTTTGGGACAGGGGCTATGTCCTCTGGAAACACCATATATTTT. Translation: CASSFGTGAMSSGNTIYF.

The chain carries TRBV3-1 and TRBJ1-6; D is ambiguous. The CDR3 covers 13 residues. CDR1 is LGHDT, CDR2 YNNKEL, per germline (reference sequence). The ends were cut back, 3 bases at V and 5 bases at J, with 5 bases in the middle. CDR3 sequence: CASSQANNSPLHF. The CDR3 nucleotides are TGTGCCAGCAGCCAGGCAAATAATTCACCCCTCCACTTT.

This chain connects TRBV20-1 to TRBJ1-5, with D possibly TRBD1 on 5 matching bases. Germline V gene lookup returns CDR1 DFQATT and CDR2 SNEGSKA (reference sequence). V was shortened by 3 bases and J by 5 bases, with 11 bases between the two germline ends. The CDR3 loop spans 13 amino acids. This CDR3 is CSASPPGDQPQHF. In nucleotides, the CDR3 is TGCAGTGCTAGCCCCCCGGGGGATCAGCCCCAGCATTTT.

The chain combines TRBV7-2 with TRBJ1-1, with unresolved D. V lost 5 bases and J lost 3, with 7 bases in between. Looked up from germline, CDR1 is SGHTA and CDR2 is FQGNSA. The CDR3 consists of 12 residues. In DNA form, the CDR3 reads TGTGCCAGCAGCAGTTTCTACACTGAAGCTTTCTTT. It specifies CASSSFYTEAFF.

The sample holds a few counts of this clonotype. The chain uses TRBV18 and TRBJ1-2; D is unclear. CDR1 KGHSH and CDR2 LQKENI come from the germline V gene. V lost 6 bases to trimming and J lost 3 bases, with 11 bases between them. The CDR3 length is 13 residues. CDR3 bases: TGTGCCAGCTCGGTGGCTTTTGACTATGGCTACACCTTC. It codes for CASSVAFDYGYTF.

The V call is TRBV20-1, the J call TRBJ2-5; a weak D match, TRBD1 (6 bases). Germline values: CDR1 DFQATT, CDR2 SNEGSKA (reference sequence). This CDR3 is 13 amino acids long. Trimming cost V 6 bases and J 1 base, with 12 bases left between them. CDR3 DNA: TGCAGTGCAATAGGGACAACCCAAGAGACCCAGTACTTC. This codes for CSAIGTTQETQYF.

This clonotype was counted a few times. Here the CDR3 reads CASRVKGHEKLFF. DNA of the CDR3: TGTGCCAGCAGAGTGAAAGGACATGAAAAACTGTTTTTT. The chain is built from TRBV25-1 and TRBJ1-4; no clear D. V was cut by 6 bases and J by 6 bases, with 11 bases left in between. Germline CDR1 MGHDK, CDR2 SYGVNS. This CDR3 spans 13 amino acids.

The chain couples TRBV5-1 to TRBJ2-1; D not certain. The germline V gene has CDR1 SGHRS and CDR2 YFSETQ. The ends were cut back, 0 bases at V and 3 bases at J, with 7 bases in the middle. The CDR3 is 14 residues long. The CDR3 loop is CASSLVQSYNEQFF. The CDR3 nucleotides read TGCGCCAGCAGCTTGGTGCAGAGCTACAATGAGCAGTTCTTC.

The genes are TRBV2 and TRBJ1-5; perhaps TRBD1 as D (5 bases). The ends were cut back, 6 bases at V and 3 bases at J, with 9 bases in the middle. Germline V gene data show CDR1 as SNHLY and CDR2 as FYNNEI. This CDR3 contains 13 residues. This CDR3 is CASRTGANQPQHF. In DNA form, the CDR3 reads TGTGCCAGCAGGACCGGGGCCAATCAGCCCCAGCATTTT.